A selection of T cell receptor beta chains follows, all from one sample in a study of blood T cell repertoires in COVID-19. The data were produced by immunoSEQ multiplex PCR, yet TCRdb's version contains in-frame clones alone and is incomplete. The sample contains roughly 260,000 clones, 85% to 90% of which appear only once. What was sequenced was peripheral blood. The receptors were gathered from a woman between 40 and 50 years old with acute or convalescent COVID-19. Each CDR3 is given with its conserved first and last residue. The D gene is left open where the match is weak. Part of the rows lack a size; the others show once, few, many or a class for expanded clones.

abundance: .; j_gene: TRBJ1-6; v_gene: TRBV4-1; d_gene: .; len: 15; CDR3aa: CASSQDQARHSPLHF; CDR3nt: TGCGCCAGCAGCCAAGATCAGGCCCGCCATTCACCCCTCCACTTT
abundance: .; j_gene: TRBJ1-1; v_gene: TRBV4-1; d_gene: .; len: 18; CDR3aa: CASSQGMGGGLRTTEAFF; CDR3nt: TGCGCCAGCAGCCAAGGCATGGGGGGAGGCTTAAGAACCACTGAAGCTTTCTTT
abundance: .; j_gene: TRBJ1-2; v_gene: TRBV20-1; d_gene: .; len: 10; CDR3aa: CSAALGDYTF; CDR3nt: TGCAGTGCTGCGCTCGGGGACTACACCTTC
abundance: .; j_gene: TRBJ2-3; v_gene: TRBV5-4; d_gene: .; len: 15; CDR3aa: CASSLDSISTDTQYF; CDR3nt: TGTGCCAGCAGCCTCGACTCGATTAGCACAGATACGCAGTATTTT
abundance: .; j_gene: TRBJ2-3; v_gene: TRBV5-6; d_gene: .; len: 14; CDR3aa: CASSFIGSTDTQYF; CDR3nt: TGTGCCAGCAGCTTTATTGGCAGCACAGATACGCAGTATTTT
abundance: .; j_gene: TRBJ2-1; v_gene: TRBV2; d_gene: .; len: 16; CDR3aa: CASQGGAGATYNEQFF; CDR3nt: TGTGCCAGCCAGGGAGGCGCGGGGGCTACCTACAATGAGCAGTTCTTC
abundance: .; j_gene: TRBJ1-2; v_gene: TRBV6-5; d_gene: .; len: 13; CDR3aa: CASSRDTEYGYTF; CDR3nt: TGTGCCAGCAGTAGGGACACGGAGTATGGCTACACCTTC
abundance: .; j_gene: TRBJ1-2; v_gene: TRBV6-1; d_gene: TRBD1; len: 18; CDR3aa: CASSEKGQGRGANYGYTF; CDR3nt: TGTGCCAGCAGTGAAAAGGGACAGGGGAGGGGAGCTAACTATGGCTACACCTTC
abundance: .; j_gene: TRBJ2-3; v_gene: TRBV7-2; d_gene: TRBD2; len: 13; CDR3aa: CAIFVLAADTQYF; CDR3nt: TGTGCCATCTTCGTCCTAGCGGCGGATACGCAGTATTTT
abundance: .; j_gene: TRBJ1-2; v_gene: TRBV30; d_gene: .; len: 13; CDR3aa: CAWSLGASKGYTF; CDR3nt: TGTGCCTGGAGTCTGGGGGCTTCAAAGGGCTACACCTTC
abundance: once; j_gene: TRBJ1-2; v_gene: TRBV29-1; d_gene: .; len: 12; CDR3aa: CSGGPFIDGYTF; CDR3nt: TGCAGCGGGGGGCCCTTTATAGATGGCTACACCTTC
abundance: .; j_gene: TRBJ2-3; v_gene: TRBV6-1; d_gene: TRBD2; len: 19; CDR3aa: CASSEAASGAIYNGDTQYF; CDR3nt: TGTGCCAGCAGTGAAGCGGCCAGCGGGGCCATTTACAACGGGGATACGCAGTATTTT
abundance: .; j_gene: TRBJ1-2; v_gene: TRBV5-4; d_gene: .; len: 14; CDR3aa: CASSLAGRDYGYTF; CDR3nt: TGTGCCAGCAGCTTGGCAGGGAGGGACTATGGCTACACCTTC
abundance: .; j_gene: TRBJ1-1; v_gene: TRBV6-5; d_gene: .; len: 11; CDR3aa: CASTEYTEAFF; CDR3nt: TGTGCCAGCACGGAGTACACTGAAGCTTTCTTT
abundance: .; j_gene: TRBJ1-2; v_gene: TRBV10-3; d_gene: .; len: 12; CDR3aa: CAISDMRNGYTF; CDR3nt: TGTGCCATCAGTGATATGAGAAATGGCTACACCTTC
abundance: .; j_gene: TRBJ2-3; v_gene: TRBV7-2; d_gene: .; len: 18; CDR3aa: CASSSYGGSSSAPGTQYF; CDR3nt: TGTGCCAGCAGCTCATATGGGGGGAGTAGCTCAGCGCCTGGGACGCAGTATTTT
abundance: .; j_gene: TRBJ2-1; v_gene: TRBV27; d_gene: .; len: 13; CDR3aa: CASSASGRNEQFF; CDR3nt: TGTGCCAGCAGTGCCTCAGGCAGGAATGAGCAGTTCTTC
abundance: .; j_gene: TRBJ1-1; v_gene: TRBV2; d_gene: .; len: 13; CDR3aa: CASRGREGAEAFF; CDR3nt: TGTGCCAGCAGGGGAAGAGAGGGGGCTGAAGCTTTCTTT
abundance: few; j_gene: TRBJ1-6; v_gene: TRBV4-1; d_gene: TRBD1; len: 15; CDR3aa: CASSHPDRDNSPLHF; CDR3nt: TGCGCCAGCAGCCACCCGGACAGGGATAATTCACCCCTCCACTTT
abundance: .; j_gene: TRBJ2-2; v_gene: TRBV7-9; d_gene: TRBD1; len: 16; CDR3aa: CASSFRTGIDTGELFF; CDR3nt: TGTGCCAGCAGCTTTAGGACAGGGATTGACACCGGGGAGCTGTTTTTT
abundance: .; j_gene: TRBJ1-1; v_gene: TRBV5-6; d_gene: TRBD1; len: 18; CDR3aa: CASSFNAGTGGAYTEAFF; CDR3nt: TGTGCCAGCAGCTTCAATGCCGGGACAGGGGGCGCGTACACTGAAGCTTTCTTT
abundance: .; j_gene: TRBJ2-2; v_gene: TRBV15; d_gene: TRBD2; len: 14; CDR3aa: CATRGGQNTGELFF; CDR3nt: TGTGCCACCCGGGGGGGACAGAACACCGGGGAGCTGTTTTTT
abundance: few; j_gene: TRBJ2-5; v_gene: TRBV19; d_gene: .; len: 13; CDR3aa: CASSRADEETQYF; CDR3nt: TGTGCCAGTAGTAGGGCTGACGAAGAGACCCAGTACTTC
abundance: once; j_gene: TRBJ2-5; v_gene: TRBV7-7; d_gene: TRBD2; len: 20; CDR3aa: CASSNNYPEAGGPSLETQYF; CDR3nt: TGTGCCAGCAGCAACAACTACCCGGAGGCGGGGGGGCCTTCCCTGGAGACCCAGTACTTC
abundance: .; j_gene: TRBJ2-3; v_gene: TRBV9; d_gene: TRBD1; len: 15; CDR3aa: CASSDRTGSTDTQYF; CDR3nt: TGTGCCAGCAGCGACCGGACAGGGAGCACAGATACGCAGTATTTT
abundance: .; j_gene: TRBJ2-5; v_gene: TRBV7-8; d_gene: .; len: 16; CDR3aa: CASSPYQAFLQETQYF; CDR3nt: TGTGCCAGCAGCCCCTACCAAGCCTTCCTCCAAGAGACCCAGTACTTC
abundance: .; j_gene: TRBJ1-4; v_gene: TRBV19; d_gene: .; len: 13; CDR3aa: CASKPGVGEKLFF; CDR3nt: TGTGCCAGTAAACCAGGGGTTGGTGAAAAACTGTTTTTT
abundance: .; j_gene: TRBJ1-1; v_gene: TRBV6-6; d_gene: .; len: 13; CDR3aa: CASSLGHPREAFF; CDR3nt: TGTGCCAGCAGCCTCGGACACCCTCGAGAAGCTTTCTTT
abundance: .; j_gene: TRBJ2-4; v_gene: TRBV15; d_gene: .; len: 14; CDR3aa: CATSEELQGNIQYF; CDR3nt: TGTGCCACCAGCGAGGAACTACAGGGAAACATTCAGTACTTC
abundance: .; j_gene: TRBJ1-1; v_gene: TRBV6-5; d_gene: .; len: 13; CDR3aa: CASSGGGITEAFF; CDR3nt: TGTGCCAGCAGCGGGGGGGGGATAACTGAAGCTTTCTTT
abundance: .; j_gene: TRBJ1-2; v_gene: TRBV10-3; d_gene: TRBD1; len: 15; CDR3aa: CAISESNRGTYGYTF; CDR3nt: TGTGCCATCAGTGAGTCCAACAGGGGGACCTATGGCTACACCTTC
abundance: .; j_gene: TRBJ2-1; v_gene: TRBV10-1; d_gene: .; len: 16; CDR3aa: CASSSRRGSSYNEQFF; CDR3nt: TGCGCCAGCAGTAGCCGAAGGGGAAGCTCCTACAATGAGCAGTTCTTC
abundance: .; j_gene: TRBJ2-5; v_gene: TRBV2; d_gene: .; len: 14; CDR3aa: CASIQGLYQETQYF; CDR3nt: TGTGCCAGCATCCAGGGGTTGTACCAAGAGACCCAGTACTTC
abundance: .; j_gene: TRBJ1-2; v_gene: TRBV12-3/TRBV12-4; d_gene: TRBD1; len: 13; CDR3aa: CASTEDRSYGYTF; CDR3nt: TGTGCCAGCACCGAGGACAGGTCCTATGGCTACACCTTC
abundance: .; j_gene: TRBJ2-5; v_gene: TRBV4-1; d_gene: TRBD1; len: 16; CDR3aa: CASSQTGQGAGETQYF; CDR3nt: TGCGCCAGCAGCCAAACAGGACAGGGGGCAGGAGAGACCCAGTACTTC
abundance: .; j_gene: TRBJ2-5; v_gene: TRBV27; d_gene: TRBD2; len: 15; CDR3aa: CASSLSGLAKETQYF; CDR3nt: TGTGCCAGCAGTTTATCGGGACTAGCTAAAGAGACCCAGTACTTC
abundance: once; j_gene: TRBJ1-4; v_gene: TRBV5-4; d_gene: .; len: 15; CDR3aa: CASSVFGGTNEKLFF; CDR3nt: TGTGCCAGCAGCGTATTTGGGGGGACTAATGAAAAACTGTTTTTT
abundance: .; j_gene: TRBJ2-1; v_gene: TRBV7-8; d_gene: .; len: 15; CDR3aa: CASSLLLSPYNEQFF; CDR3nt: TGTGCCAGCAGCTTACTCCTTTCTCCCTACAATGAGCAGTTCTTC
abundance: .; j_gene: TRBJ1-6; v_gene: TRBV11-1; d_gene: TRBD1; len: 15; CDR3aa: CASSPWDSSNSPLHF; CDR3nt: TGTGCCAGCAGCCCGTGGGACAGTTCTAATTCACCCCTCCACTTT
abundance: .; j_gene: TRBJ1-1; v_gene: TRBV7-3; d_gene: .; len: 13; CDR3aa: CASSLERDTEAFF; CDR3nt: TGTGCCAGCAGCTTAGAACGAGACACTGAAGCTTTCTTT
abundance: .; j_gene: TRBJ1-5; v_gene: TRBV10-2; d_gene: .; len: 13; CDR3aa: CASRGNSNQPQHF; CDR3nt: TGCGCCAGCCGAGGGAATAGCAATCAGCCCCAGCATTTT
abundance: .; j_gene: TRBJ2-5; v_gene: TRBV11-3; d_gene: TRBD1; len: 13; CDR3aa: CASSIQTGQTQYF; CDR3nt: TGTGCCAGCAGCATACAGACAGGGCAGACCCAGTACTTC
abundance: .; j_gene: TRBJ2-2; v_gene: TRBV25-1; d_gene: .; len: 15; CDR3aa: CASSEYIGGPGELFF; CDR3nt: TGTGCCAGCAGTGAATATATTGGGGGCCCCGGGGAGCTGTTTTTT
abundance: .; j_gene: TRBJ1-2; v_gene: TRBV11-2; d_gene: TRBD1; len: 14; CDR3aa: CASSPADRGQGYTF; CDR3nt: TGTGCCAGCAGTCCCGCGGACAGGGGGCAGGGCTACACCTTC
abundance: .; j_gene: TRBJ1-6; v_gene: TRBV4-2; d_gene: .; len: 14; CDR3aa: CASSQGAREGPLHF; CDR3nt: TGTGCCAGCAGCCAAGGGGCCCGAGAGGGACCCCTCCACTTT
abundance: .; j_gene: TRBJ2-3; v_gene: TRBV4-2; d_gene: TRBD1; len: 18; CDR3aa: CASSQDPTGTERTDTQYF; CDR3nt: TGTGCCAGCAGCCAAGACCCTACTGGGACAGAACGCACAGATACGCAGTATTTT
abundance: .; j_gene: TRBJ2-3; v_gene: TRBV12-5; d_gene: .; len: 15; CDR3aa: CASGLSAGRADTQYF; CDR3nt: TGTGCTAGTGGTTTGTCGGCAGGTAGAGCAGATACGCAGTATTTT
abundance: .; j_gene: TRBJ2-3; v_gene: TRBV3-1/TRBV3-2; d_gene: TRBD1; len: 17; CDR3aa: CASRRSDRQGATDTQYF; CDR3nt: TGTGCCAGCAGACGCTCAGACCGACAGGGGGCAACAGATACGCAGTATTTT
abundance: .; j_gene: TRBJ1-2; v_gene: TRBV9; d_gene: TRBD1; len: 14; CDR3aa: CASSARDRGYGYTF; CDR3nt: TGTGCCAGCAGCGCCCGGGACAGGGGCTATGGCTACACCTTC
abundance: .; j_gene: TRBJ1-1; v_gene: TRBV30; d_gene: TRBD1; len: 13; CDR3aa: CAWGGQGNTEAFF; CDR3nt: TGTGCCTGGGGGGGACAGGGGAACACTGAAGCTTTCTTT
abundance: .; j_gene: TRBJ2-3; v_gene: TRBV5-1; d_gene: TRBD1; len: 16; CDR3aa: CASSLKQGARADTQYF; CDR3nt: TGCGCCAGCAGCTTGAAGCAGGGGGCTCGGGCAGATACGCAGTATTTT
abundance: .; j_gene: TRBJ1-2; v_gene: TRBV23-1; d_gene: .; len: 11; CDR3aa: CASSPQGLYTF; CDR3nt: TGCGCCAGCAGTCCCCAGGGCCTCTACACCTTC
abundance: .; j_gene: TRBJ1-2; v_gene: TRBV19; d_gene: .; len: 15; CDR3aa: CASSTGSFLNYGYTF; CDR3nt: TGTGCCAGTTCAACCGGGAGTTTCCTAAACTATGGCTACACCTTC